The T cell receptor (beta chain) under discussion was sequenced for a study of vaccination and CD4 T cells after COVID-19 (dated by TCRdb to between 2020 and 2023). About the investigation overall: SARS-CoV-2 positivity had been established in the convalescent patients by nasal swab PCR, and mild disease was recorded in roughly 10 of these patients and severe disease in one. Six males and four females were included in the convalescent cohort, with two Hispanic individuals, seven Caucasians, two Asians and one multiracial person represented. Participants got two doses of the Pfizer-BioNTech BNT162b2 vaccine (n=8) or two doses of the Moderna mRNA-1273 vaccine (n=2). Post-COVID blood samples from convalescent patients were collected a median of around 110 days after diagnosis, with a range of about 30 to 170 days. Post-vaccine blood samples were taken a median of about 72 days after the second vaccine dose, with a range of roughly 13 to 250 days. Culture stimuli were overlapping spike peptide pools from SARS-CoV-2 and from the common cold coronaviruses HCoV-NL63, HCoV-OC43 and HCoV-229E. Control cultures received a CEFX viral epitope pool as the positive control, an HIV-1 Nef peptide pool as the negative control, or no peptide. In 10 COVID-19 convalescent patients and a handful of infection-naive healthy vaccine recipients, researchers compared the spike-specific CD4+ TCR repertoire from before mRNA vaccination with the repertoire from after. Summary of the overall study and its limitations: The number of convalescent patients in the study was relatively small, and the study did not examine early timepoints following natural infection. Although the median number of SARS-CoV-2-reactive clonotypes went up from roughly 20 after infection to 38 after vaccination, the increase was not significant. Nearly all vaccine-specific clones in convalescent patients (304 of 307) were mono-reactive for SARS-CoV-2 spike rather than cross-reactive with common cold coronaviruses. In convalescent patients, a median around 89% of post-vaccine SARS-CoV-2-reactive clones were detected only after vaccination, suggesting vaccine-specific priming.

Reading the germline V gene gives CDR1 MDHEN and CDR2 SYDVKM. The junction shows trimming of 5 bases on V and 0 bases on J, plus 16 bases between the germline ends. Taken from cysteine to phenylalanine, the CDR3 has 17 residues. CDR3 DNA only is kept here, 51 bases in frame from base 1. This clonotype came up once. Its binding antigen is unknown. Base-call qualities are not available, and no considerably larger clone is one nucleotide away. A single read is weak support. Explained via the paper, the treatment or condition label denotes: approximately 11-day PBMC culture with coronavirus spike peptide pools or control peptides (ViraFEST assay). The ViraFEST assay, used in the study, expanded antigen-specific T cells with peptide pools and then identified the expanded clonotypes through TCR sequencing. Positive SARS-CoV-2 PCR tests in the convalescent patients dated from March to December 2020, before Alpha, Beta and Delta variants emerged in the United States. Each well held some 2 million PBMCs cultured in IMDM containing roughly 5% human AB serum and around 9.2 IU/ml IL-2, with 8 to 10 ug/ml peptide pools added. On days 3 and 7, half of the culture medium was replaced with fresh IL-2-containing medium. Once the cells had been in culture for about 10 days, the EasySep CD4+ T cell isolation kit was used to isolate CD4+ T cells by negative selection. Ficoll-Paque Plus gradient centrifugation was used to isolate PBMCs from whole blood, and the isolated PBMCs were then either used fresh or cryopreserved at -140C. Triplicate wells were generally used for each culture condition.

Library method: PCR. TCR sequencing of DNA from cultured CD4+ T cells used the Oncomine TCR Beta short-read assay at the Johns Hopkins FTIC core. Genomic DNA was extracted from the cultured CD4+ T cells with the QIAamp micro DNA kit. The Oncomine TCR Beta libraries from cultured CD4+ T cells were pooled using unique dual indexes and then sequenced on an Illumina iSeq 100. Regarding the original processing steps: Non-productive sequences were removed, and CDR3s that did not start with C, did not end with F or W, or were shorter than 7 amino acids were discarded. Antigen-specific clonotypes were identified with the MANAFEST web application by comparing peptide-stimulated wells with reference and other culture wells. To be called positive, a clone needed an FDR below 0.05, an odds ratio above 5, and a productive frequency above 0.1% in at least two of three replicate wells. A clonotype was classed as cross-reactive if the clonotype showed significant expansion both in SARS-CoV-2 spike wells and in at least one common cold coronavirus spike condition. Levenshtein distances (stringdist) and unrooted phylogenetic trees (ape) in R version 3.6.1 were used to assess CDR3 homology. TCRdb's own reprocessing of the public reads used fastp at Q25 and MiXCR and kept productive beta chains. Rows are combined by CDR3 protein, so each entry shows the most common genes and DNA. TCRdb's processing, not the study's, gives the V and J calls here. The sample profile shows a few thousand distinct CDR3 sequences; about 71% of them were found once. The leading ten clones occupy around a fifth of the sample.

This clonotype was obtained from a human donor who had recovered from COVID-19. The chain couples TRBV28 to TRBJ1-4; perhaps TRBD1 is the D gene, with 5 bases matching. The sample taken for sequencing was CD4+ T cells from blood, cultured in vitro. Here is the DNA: TGTGCCAGCAGTCGCGGGACCCCGGTTGCAACTAATGAAAAACTGTTTTTT. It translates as CASSRGTPVATNEKLFF.